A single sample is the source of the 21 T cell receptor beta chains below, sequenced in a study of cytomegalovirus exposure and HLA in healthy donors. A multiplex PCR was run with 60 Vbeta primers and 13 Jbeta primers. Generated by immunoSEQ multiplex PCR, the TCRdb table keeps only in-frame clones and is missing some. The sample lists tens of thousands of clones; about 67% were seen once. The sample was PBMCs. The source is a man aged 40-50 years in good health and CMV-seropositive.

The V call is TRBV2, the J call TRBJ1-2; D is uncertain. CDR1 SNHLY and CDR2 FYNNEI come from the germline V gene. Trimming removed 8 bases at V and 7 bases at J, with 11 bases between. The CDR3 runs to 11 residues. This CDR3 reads CASARGVGYTF. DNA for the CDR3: TGTGCCAGCGCCCGAGGAGTTGGCTACACCTTC.

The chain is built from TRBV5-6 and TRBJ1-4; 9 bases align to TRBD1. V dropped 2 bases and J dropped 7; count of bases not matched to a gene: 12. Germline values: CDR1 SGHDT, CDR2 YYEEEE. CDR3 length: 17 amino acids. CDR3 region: CASSLRDRVGPGEKLFF. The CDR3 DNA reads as TGTGCCAGCAGCTTACGGGACAGGGTCGGGCCTGGTGAAAAACTGTTTTTT. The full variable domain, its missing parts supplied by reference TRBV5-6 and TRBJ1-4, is DAGVTQSPTHLIKTRGQQVTLRCSPKSGHDTVSWYQQALGQGPQFIFQYYEEEERQRGNFPDRFSGHQFPNYSSELNVNALLLGDSALYLCASSLRDRVGPGEKLFFGSGTQLSVL.

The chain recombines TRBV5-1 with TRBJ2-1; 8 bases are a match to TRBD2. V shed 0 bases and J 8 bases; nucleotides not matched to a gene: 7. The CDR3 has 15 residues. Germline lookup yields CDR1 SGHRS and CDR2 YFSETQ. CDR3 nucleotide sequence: TGCGCCAGCAGCTTGGGAGCGGGAGACATCGATGAGCAGTTCTTC. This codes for CASSLGAGDIDEQFF. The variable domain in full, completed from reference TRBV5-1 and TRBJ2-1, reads KAGVTQTPRYLIKTRGQQVTLSCSPISGHRSVSWYQQTPGQGLQFLFEYFSETQRNKGNFPGRFSGRQFSNSRSEMNVSTLELGDSALYLCASSLGAGDIDEQFFGPGTRLTVL.

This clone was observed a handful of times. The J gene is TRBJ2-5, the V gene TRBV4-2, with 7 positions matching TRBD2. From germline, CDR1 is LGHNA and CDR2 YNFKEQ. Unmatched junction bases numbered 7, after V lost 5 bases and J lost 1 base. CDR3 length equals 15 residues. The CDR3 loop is CASSFRRGVQETQYF. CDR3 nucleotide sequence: TGTGCCAGCAGCTTTCGCCGGGGGGTCCAAGAGACCCAGTACTTC.

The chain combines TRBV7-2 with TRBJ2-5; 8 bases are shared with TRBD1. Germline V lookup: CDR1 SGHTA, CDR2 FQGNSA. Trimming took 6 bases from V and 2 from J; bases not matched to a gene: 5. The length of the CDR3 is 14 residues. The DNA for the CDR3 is TGTGCCAGCAGGAGAGGGGACAGGCAAGAGACCCAGTACTTC. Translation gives CASRRGDRQETQYF.

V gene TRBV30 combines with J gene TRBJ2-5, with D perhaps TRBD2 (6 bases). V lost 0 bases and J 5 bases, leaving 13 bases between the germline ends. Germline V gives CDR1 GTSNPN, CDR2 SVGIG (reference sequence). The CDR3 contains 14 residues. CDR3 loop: CAWSVLGGRETQYF. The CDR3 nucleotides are TGTGCCTGGAGTGTACTTGGGGGGAGGGAGACCCAGTACTTC.

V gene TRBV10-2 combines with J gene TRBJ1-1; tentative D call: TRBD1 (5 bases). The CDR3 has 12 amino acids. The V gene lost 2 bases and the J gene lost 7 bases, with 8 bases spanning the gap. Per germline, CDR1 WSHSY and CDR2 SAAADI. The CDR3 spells CASSETGNEAFF. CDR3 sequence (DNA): TGCGCCAGCAGTGAGACAGGTAATGAAGCTTTCTTT.

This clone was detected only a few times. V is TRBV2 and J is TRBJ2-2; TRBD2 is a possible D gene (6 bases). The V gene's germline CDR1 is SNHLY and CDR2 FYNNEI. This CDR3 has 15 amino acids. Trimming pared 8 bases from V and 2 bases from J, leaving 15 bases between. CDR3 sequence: CASGGRGLNTGELFF. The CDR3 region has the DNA TGTGCCAGCGGAGGGCGGGGCCTTAACACCGGGGAGCTGTTTTTT. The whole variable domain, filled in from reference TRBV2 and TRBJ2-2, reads EPEVTQTPSHQVTQMGQEVILRCVPISNHLYFYWYRQILGQKVEFLVSFYNNEISEKSEIFDDQFSVERPDGSNFTLKIRSTKLEDSAMYFCASGGRGLNTGELFFGEGSRLTVL.

CDR3 in DNA: TGTGCCATCAGCTCCTCCGGGAACTATGGCTACACCTTC. Residues: CAISSSGNYGYTF. The chain uses TRBV10-3 and TRBJ1-2; D is unresolved. Looked up from germline, CDR1 is ENHRY and CDR2 is SYGVKD. The CDR3 extends over 13 amino acids. V gave up 6 bases and J gave up 2 bases, with 10 bases separating them.

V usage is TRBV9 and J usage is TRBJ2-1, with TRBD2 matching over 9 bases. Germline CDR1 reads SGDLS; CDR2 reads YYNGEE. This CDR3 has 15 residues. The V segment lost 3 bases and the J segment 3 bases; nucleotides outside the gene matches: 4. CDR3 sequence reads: CASSERGAYYNEQFF. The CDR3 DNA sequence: TGTGCCAGCAGCGAGCGGGGGGCCTACTACAATGAGCAGTTCTTC.

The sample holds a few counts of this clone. The CDR3 bases are TGTGCCAGCACCATGACGGACAGGGCCTACACCGGGGAGCTGTTTTTT. It yields the protein CASTMTDRAYTGELFF. J is TRBJ2-2 and V is TRBV7-9; the match to TRBD1 covers 8 bases. Germline assignment: CDR1 SEHNR and CDR2 FQNEAQ (reference sequence). The CDR3 runs to 16 residues. Losses at the gene ends were 7 bases for V and 3 bases for J; bases not matched to a gene: 10.

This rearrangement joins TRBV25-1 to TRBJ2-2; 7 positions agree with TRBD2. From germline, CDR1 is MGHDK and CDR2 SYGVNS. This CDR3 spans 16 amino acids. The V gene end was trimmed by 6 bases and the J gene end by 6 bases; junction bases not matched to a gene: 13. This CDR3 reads CASRTEGIGRAGELFF. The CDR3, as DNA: TGTGCCAGCAGGACGGAGGGTATAGGGAGGGCCGGGGAGCTGTTTTTT.

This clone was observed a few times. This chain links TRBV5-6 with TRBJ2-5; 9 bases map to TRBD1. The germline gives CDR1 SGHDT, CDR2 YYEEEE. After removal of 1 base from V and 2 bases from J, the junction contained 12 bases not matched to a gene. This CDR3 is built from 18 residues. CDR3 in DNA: TGTGCCAGCAGCTTGAAGGTCGGGACAGGGTTCCTTCAAGAGACCCAGTACTTC. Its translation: CASSLKVGTGFLQETQYF.

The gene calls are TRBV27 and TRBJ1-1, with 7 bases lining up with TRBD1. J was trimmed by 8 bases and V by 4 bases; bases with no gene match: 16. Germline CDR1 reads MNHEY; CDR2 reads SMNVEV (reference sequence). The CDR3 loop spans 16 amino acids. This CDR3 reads CASSSPGGESGSEAFF. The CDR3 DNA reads TGTGCCAGCAGTTCCCCAGGGGGTGAATCGGGGTCCGAAGCTTTCTTT.

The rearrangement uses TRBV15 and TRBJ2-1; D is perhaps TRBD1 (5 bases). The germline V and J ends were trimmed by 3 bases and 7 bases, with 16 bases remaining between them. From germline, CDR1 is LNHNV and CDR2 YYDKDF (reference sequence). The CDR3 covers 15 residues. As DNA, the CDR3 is TGTGCCACCAGCAGCGAACCCAGACAGCCAAATGAGCAGTTCTTC. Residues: CATSSEPRQPNEQFF. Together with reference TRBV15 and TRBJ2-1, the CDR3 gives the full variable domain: DAMVIQNPRYQVTQFGKPVTLSCSQTLNHNVMYWYQQKSSQAPKLLFHYYDKDFNNEADTPDNFQSRRPNTSFCFLDIRSPGLGDTAMYLCATSSEPRQPNEQFFGPGTRLTVL.

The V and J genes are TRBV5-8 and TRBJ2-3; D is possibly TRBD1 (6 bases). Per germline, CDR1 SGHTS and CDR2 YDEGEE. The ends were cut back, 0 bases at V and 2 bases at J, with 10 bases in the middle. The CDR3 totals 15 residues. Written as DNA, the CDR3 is TGTGCCAGCAGCTTGGGACAGGTGATCACAGATACGCAGTATTTT. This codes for CASSLGQVITDTQYF.

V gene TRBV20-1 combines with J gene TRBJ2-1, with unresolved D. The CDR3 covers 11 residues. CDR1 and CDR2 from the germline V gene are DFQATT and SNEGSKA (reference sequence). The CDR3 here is CASQENNEQFF. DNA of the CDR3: TGCGCGTCCCAAGAAAACAATGAGCAGTTCTTC.

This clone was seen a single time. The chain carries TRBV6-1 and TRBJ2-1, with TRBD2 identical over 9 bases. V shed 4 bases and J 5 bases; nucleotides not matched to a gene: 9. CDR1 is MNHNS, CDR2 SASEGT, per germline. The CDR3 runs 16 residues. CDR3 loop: CASSGNRGGADNEQFF. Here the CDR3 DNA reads TGTGCCAGCAGTGGAAACCGCGGGGGGGCAGACAATGAGCAGTTCTTC.

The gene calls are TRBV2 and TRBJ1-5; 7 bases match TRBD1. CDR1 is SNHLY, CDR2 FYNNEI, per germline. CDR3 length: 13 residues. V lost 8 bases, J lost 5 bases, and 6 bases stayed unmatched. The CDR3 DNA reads TGTGCCAGCGTCCGGGACAGCTATCAGCCCCAGCATTTT. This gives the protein CASVRDSYQPQHF. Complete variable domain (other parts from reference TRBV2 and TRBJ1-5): EPEVTQTPSHQVTQMGQEVILRCVPISNHLYFYWYRQILGQKVEFLVSFYNNEISEKSEIFDDQFSVERPDGSNFTLKIRSTKLEDSAMYFCASVRDSYQPQHFGDGTRLSIL.

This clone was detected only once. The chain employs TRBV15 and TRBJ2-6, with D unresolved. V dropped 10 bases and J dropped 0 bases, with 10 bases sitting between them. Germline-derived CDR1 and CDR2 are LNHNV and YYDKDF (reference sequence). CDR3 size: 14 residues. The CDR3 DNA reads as TGTGCCAGCAGATCCTTCTCTGGGGCCAACGTCCTGACTTTC. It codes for CASRSFSGANVLTF.

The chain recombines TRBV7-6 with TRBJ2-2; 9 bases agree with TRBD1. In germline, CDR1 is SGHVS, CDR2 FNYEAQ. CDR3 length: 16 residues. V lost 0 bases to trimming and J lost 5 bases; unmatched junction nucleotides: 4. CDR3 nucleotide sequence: TGTGCCAGCAGCTTAGCACAGGGGGCGCCGACCGGGGAGCTGTTTTTT. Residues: CASSLAQGAPTGELFF. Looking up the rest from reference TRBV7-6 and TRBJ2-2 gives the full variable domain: GAGVSQSPRYKVTKRGQDVALRCDPISGHVSLYWYRQALGQGPEFLTYFNYEAQQDKSGLPNDRFSAERPEGSISTLTIQRTEQRDSAMYRCASSLAQGAPTGELFFGEGSRLTVL.